The T cell receptor (beta chain) under discussion was sequenced for a study of T cells in Graves' hyperthyroidism and ophthalmopathy. Study conclusions and caveats: Ophthalmopathy and stable hyperthyroidism were separated by a 13 V-J model. Expanded thyroid clonotypes (above 0.001) were mostly also found in blood.

Details on this clonotype: What it binds is unknown.

The diagnostic basis comprised clinical symptoms, serum thyroxine and TRAb, thyroid ultrasound and orbital computed tomography. TCR beta CDR3 regions were amplified from RNA. In the first-round RT-PCR of the TCR CDR3, the HTBI primer set was used. TCRdb reprocessed the multiplex PCR reads via MiXCR and lists one record per CDR3 protein. The sample shows about 290,000 distinct CDR3 sequences, approximately 18% of them seen only once. The CDR3 covers 16 residues. V lost 5 bases and J lost 9, with 22 bases in between. Looked up from germline, CDR1 is SGHTA and CDR2 is FQGNSA. What was sequenced was blood. This chain connects TRBV7-2 to TRBJ2-2, with D possibly matching TRBD1 (7 bases). This receptor was obtained from a man in his forties or fifties with Graves' ophthalmopathy. The CDR3 DNA follows: TGTGCCAGCAGCCCGGAGGGGGCAGCTTCTATCAGGGAGCTGTTTTTT. Amino acids: CASSPEGAASIRELFF. Together with reference TRBV7-2 and TRBJ2-2, the CDR3 gives the full variable domain: GAGVSQSPSNKVTEKGKDVELRCDPISGHTALYWYRQSLGQGLEFLIYFQGNSAPDKSGLPSDRFSAERTGGSVSTLTIQRTQQEDSAVYLCASSPEGAASIRELFFGEGSRLTVL.